Sequencing of this T cell receptor (beta chain) was carried out in a study of blood T cell repertoires in COVID-19. Profiled with immunoSEQ multiplex PCR; TCRdb holds only in-frame clones, not every one. The repertoire holds 300,000 to 450,000 clones, with around 87% as singletons. Sequenced material: peripheral blood. The source is a woman in her thirties with COVID-19, enrolled during active disease.

The CDR3 loop is CASSLPQAGYNEQFF. CDR3 bases: TGCGCCAGCAGCTTGCCTCAGGCAGGGTACAATGAGCAGTTCTTC. The chain has TRBV5-1 and TRBJ2-1, with D perhaps TRBD1 (5 bases). The germline V and J ends were trimmed by 1 base and 4 bases, with 12 bases remaining between them. CDR3 size: 15 residues. Germline V lookup: CDR1 SGHRS, CDR2 YFSETQ. Supplemented by reference TRBV5-1 and TRBJ2-1, the full variable domain reads KAGVTQTPRYLIKTRGQQVTLSCSPISGHRSVSWYQQTPGQGLQFLFEYFSETQRNKGNFPGRFSGRQFSNSRSEMNVSTLELGDSALYLCASSLPQAGYNEQFFGPGTRLTVL.